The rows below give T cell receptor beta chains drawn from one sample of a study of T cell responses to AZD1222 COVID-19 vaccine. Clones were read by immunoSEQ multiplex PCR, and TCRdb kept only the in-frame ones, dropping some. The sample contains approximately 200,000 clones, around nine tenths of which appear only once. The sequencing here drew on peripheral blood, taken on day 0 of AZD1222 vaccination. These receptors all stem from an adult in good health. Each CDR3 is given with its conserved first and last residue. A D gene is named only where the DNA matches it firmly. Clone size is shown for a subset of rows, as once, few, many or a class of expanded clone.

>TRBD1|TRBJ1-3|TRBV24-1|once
TGTGCCAGATTCGGACAGGTCTCTGGAAACACCATATATTTT
CARFGQVSGNTIYF
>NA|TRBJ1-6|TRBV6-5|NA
TGTGCCAGCAGTTACTCGGGTGACGGGGGGCGTTCACCCCTCCACTTT
CASSYSGDGGRSPLHF
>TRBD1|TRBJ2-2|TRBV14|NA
TGTGCCAGCAGCCAGCAGGGGGACACCGGGGAGCTGTTTTTT
CASSQQGDTGELFF
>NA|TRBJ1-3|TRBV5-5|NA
TGTGCCAGCAGCTTGGAACTGTACTCTGGAAACACCATATATTTT
CASSLELYSGNTIYF
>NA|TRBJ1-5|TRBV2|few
TGTGCCAGCAGTGTAAGTGCCAATCAGCCCCAGCATTTT
CASSVSANQPQHF
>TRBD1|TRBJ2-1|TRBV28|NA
TGTGCCAGCAGTTCACCAGGACAGGGTAACTCCTACAATGAGCAGTTCTTC
CASSSPGQGNSYNEQFF
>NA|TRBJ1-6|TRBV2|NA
TGTGCCAGCAGAGACTTCCGGAGCTCCTATAATTCACCCCTCCACTTT
CASRDFRSSYNSPLHF
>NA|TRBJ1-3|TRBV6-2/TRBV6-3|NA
TGTGCCAGCAGTTCGGGACTGTGGAGCTCTGGAAACACCATATATTTT
CASSSGLWSSGNTIYF
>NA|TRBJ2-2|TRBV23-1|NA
TGCGCCAGCAGTCAATCGGAGGGGCAGAACACCGGGGAGCTGTTTTTT
CASSQSEGQNTGELFF
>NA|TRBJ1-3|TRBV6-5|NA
TGTGCCACCAGAGACAGGCCTGGAAACACCATATATTTT
CATRDRPGNTIYF
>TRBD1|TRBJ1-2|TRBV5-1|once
TGCGCCAGCAGCCAGGACAGGGGGGGTGGCTACACCTTC
CASSQDRGGGYTF
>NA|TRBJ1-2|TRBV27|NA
TGTGCCAGCAGGTTAGGAGCGGCTGAGTACTATGGCTACACCTTC
CASRLGAAEYYGYTF
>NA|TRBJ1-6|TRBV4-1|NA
TGCGCCAGCAGCCAGACAGAGAGCTCCTATAATTCACCCCTCCACTTT
CASSQTESSYNSPLHF
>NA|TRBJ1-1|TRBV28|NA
TGTGCCAGCAGCCCTTCACCGAGAGGGAGGGCTTTCTTT
CASSPSPRGRAFF
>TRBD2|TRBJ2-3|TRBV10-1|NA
TGCGCCAGCAGTCTTAGCGGGGGGCTGGATACGCAGTATTTT
CASSLSGGLDTQYF
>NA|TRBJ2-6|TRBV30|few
TGTGCCTGGAGTGTAGGGATGGGGTGGTGGGCCAACGTCCTGACTTTC
CAWSVGMGWWANVLTF
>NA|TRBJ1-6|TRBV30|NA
TGTGCCTGGAGTGTAAGTTCACTGAGCTCCTATAATTCACCCCTCCACTTT
CAWSVSSLSSYNSPLHF
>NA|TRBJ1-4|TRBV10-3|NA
TGTGCCATCAGTGAACGGGGGCTGTGGTCCCAAACCCCTGAAAAACTGTTTTTT
CAISERGLWSQTPEKLFF
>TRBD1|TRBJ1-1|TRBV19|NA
TGTGCCAGTAGTTTACAGGGGCAGGACACTGAAGCTTTCTTT
CASSLQGQDTEAFF
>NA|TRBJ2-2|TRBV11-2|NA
TGTGCCAGCAGCTTAACCGACTGGGAGCTGTTTTTT
CASSLTDWELFF
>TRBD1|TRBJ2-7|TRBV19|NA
TGTGCCAGTAGTATAACCGGGACAGGGAGTCACGAGCAGTACTTC
CASSITGTGSHEQYF
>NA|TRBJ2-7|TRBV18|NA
TGTGCCAGCTCACCACCCGGACTGGTTAGGGAGCAGTACTTC
CASSPPGLVREQYF
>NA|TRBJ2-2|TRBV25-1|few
TGTGCCAGCAGTGCCCGGGGGGCAAGAGGGGAGCTGTTTTTT
CASSARGARGELFF
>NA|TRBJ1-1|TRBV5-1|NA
TGCGCCAGCAGCACCTGGGACAAGGGAGGAACTGAAGCTTTCTTT
CASSTWDKGGTEAFF
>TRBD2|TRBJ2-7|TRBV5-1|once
TGCGCCAGCAGGGTGACTAGCGGGGCTTACGAGCAGTACTTC
CASRVTSGAYEQYF
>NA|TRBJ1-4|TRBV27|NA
TGTGCCAGCAGTTCTCCAGGTGGCGAAAAACTGTTTTTT
CASSSPGGEKLFF
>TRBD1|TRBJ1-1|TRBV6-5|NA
TGTGCCAGCAGGACGCCGGGGACAGTCAACACTGAAGCTTTCTTT
CASRTPGTVNTEAFF
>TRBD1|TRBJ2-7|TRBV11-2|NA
TGTGCCAGCAGCCCAGGGACAGGGGGACTCTACGAGCAGTACTTC
CASSPGTGGLYEQYF
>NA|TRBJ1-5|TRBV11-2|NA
TGTGCCAGCAGCCGAGGGGTCCTTAGCAATCAGCCCCAGCATTTT
CASSRGVLSNQPQHF
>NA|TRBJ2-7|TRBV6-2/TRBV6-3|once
TGTGCCAGCAGTTACTCGAACGAGCAGTACTTC
CASSYSNEQYF
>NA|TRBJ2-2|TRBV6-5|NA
TGTGCCAGCAGTCGTAAGGGAGAGGCCGGGGAGCTGTTTTTT
CASSRKGEAGELFF
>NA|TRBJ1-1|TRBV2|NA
TGTGCCAGCAGCCCCAGGGTGGAGTCAATGAACACTGAAGCTTTCTTT
CASSPRVESMNTEAFF
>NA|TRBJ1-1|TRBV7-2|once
TGTGCCAGCAGCTTAAGAGGGCAGGGGCACGCTGAAGCTTTCTTT
CASSLRGQGHAEAFF
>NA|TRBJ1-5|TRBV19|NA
TGTGCCAGTAGTCTACAGAGCAATCAGCCCCAGCATTTT
CASSLQSNQPQHF
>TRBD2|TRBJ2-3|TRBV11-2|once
TGTGCCAGCAGCTTAGGCCTAGCGGGGGACCACACAGATACGCAGTATTTT
CASSLGLAGDHTDTQYF
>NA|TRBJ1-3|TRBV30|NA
TGTGCCTGGAGACGGGGGAGATCCGAAAACACCATATATTTT
CAWRRGRSENTIYF
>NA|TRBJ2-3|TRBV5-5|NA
TGTGCCAGCAGCTTGGGGCCAGGGGGGTCCACAGATACGCAGTATTTT
CASSLGPGGSTDTQYF
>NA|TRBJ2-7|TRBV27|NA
TGTGCCCGCCAAGGACGGAGCTCCTACGAGCAGTACTTC
CARQGRSSYEQYF
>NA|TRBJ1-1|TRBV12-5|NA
TGTGCTAGTGCCCCCTGGGGGGGGGCCGACACTGAAGCTTTCTTT
CASAPWGGADTEAFF
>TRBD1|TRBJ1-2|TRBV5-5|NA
TGTGCCAGCACCACTCAACCCAGGACAGGGGGCAGTGGCTATGGCTACACCTTC
CASTTQPRTGGSGYGYTF
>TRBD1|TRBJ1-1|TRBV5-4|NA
TGTGCCAGCAGCTTAGGGACAGGGATGATTGGGAACACTGAAGCTTTCTTT
CASSLGTGMIGNTEAFF
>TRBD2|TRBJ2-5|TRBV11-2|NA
TGTGCCAGCAGCACCACTAGCGGGGTTCAAGAGACCCAGTACTTC
CASSTTSGVQETQYF
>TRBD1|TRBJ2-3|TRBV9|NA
TGTGCCAGCAGCCCACCGGGACAGAGGCCCTACACAGATACGCAGTATTTT
CASSPPGQRPYTDTQYF
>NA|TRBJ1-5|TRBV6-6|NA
TGTGCCAGCAGTTACTTAGGGGTCAATCAGCCCCAGCATTTT
CASSYLGVNQPQHF
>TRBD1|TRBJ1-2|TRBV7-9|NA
TGTGCCAGCAGCGTCGGGACAGGGGTACAGGGCTACACCTTC
CASSVGTGVQGYTF
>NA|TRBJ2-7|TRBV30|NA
TGTGCCTGGAGTGCGGGGCCTCGGGAGCAGTACTTC
CAWSAGPREQYF
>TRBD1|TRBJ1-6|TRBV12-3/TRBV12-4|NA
TGTGCCAGCAGTGGGACAGGGAGTTCACCCCTCCACTTT
CASSGTGSSPLHF
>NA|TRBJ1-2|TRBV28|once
TGTGCCAGCAGCCAAGGGGGGCGCGGTGGCTACACCTTC
CASSQGGRGGYTF
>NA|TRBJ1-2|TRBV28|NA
TGTGCCAGCAGTTTATCCGCCGGGTTGCGGAATGGCTACACCTTC
CASSLSAGLRNGYTF
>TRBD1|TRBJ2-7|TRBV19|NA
TGTGCCAGTAGTATACGAGCGACAGGGAACGAGCAGTACTTC
CASSIRATGNEQYF
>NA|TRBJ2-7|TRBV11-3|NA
TGTGCCAGCAGCGACACTACAGCCTACGAGCAGTACTTC
CASSDTTAYEQYF
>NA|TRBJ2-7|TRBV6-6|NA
TGTGCCAGCAGTTACCGGGACATCCACGAGCAGTACTTC
CASSYRDIHEQYF